This T cell receptor (beta chain) was recorded in a study of CD8+CD57+ T cells in acquired aplastic anemia. Points from the study as a whole: Patients and controls shared about 27 CD8+ CDR3 sequences. Patients did not significantly differ from controls in CD8+ Simpson's diversity.

The CDR3 consists of 11 residues. The germline V gene encodes CDR1 LNHDA and CDR2 SQIVND (reference sequence). With 6 bases removed from V and 5 bases from J, the gap between germline ends came to 7 bases. CDR3 and TCR beta VDJ profiling relied on a genomic DNA template. TCRdb reprocessed the reads via MiXCR and lists one record per CDR3 protein. This table has around 200,000 distinct CDR3 sequences, approximately 60% appearing once. This clonotype has more than one count but fewer than ten. Its antigen is as yet unknown. This receptor was taken from a human donor in good health. The specimen sequenced was sorted CD4+, CD8+, or CD8+CD57+ T cells (not recorded which) from PBMCs. The V and J genes are TRBV19 and TRBJ1-1; D call uncertain. CDR3 amino acids: CASSPHTEAFF. The CDR3 DNA is TGTGCCAGTAGCCCTCATACTGAAGCTTTCTTT.